Following are 21 T cell receptor beta chains from one sample sequenced in a study of shared clonotypes between healthy human individuals. Naive CD8 isolation took CD45RO-negative cells positively selected for CCR7 and excluded terminally differentiated effector memory CD45RA+ cells. Clones were sequenced by immunoSEQ multiplex PCR, and TCRdb holds only the in-frame ones, with some missing. The table lists hundreds of thousands of clones, around 93% of them singletons. Sequenced material: naive CD8+ T cells sorted from blood. These receptors were collected from a man aged 25-45 years in good health.

The V gene is TRBV7-2, the J gene TRBJ2-4, with D perhaps matching TRBD2 (6 bases). Germline V gene sequence: CDR1 SGHTA, CDR2 FQGNSA. There are 15 residues in the CDR3. V lost 2 bases and J lost 4, with 12 bases in between. The CDR3 DNA sequence: TGTGCCAGCAGCTTAAACTCAGGAGGGAAAAACATTCAGTACTTC. Translated, it gives CASSLNSGGKNIQYF. Full variable domain (missing parts from reference TRBV7-2 and TRBJ2-4): GAGVSQSPSNKVTEKGKDVELRCDPISGHTALYWYRQSLGQGLEFLIYFQGNSAPDKSGLPSDRFSAERTGGSVSTLTIQRTQQEDSAVYLCASSLNSGGKNIQYFGAGTRLSVL.

The J gene is TRBJ2-1, the V gene TRBV7-9; D unclear. The V gene's germline CDR1 is SEHNR and CDR2 FQNEAQ (reference sequence). CDR3 length: 12 amino acids. Trimming removed 6 bases from V and 12 bases from J, with 15 bases in between. DNA for the CDR3: TGTGCCAGCAGGTCACTGGAAGAAGGGCAGTTCTTC. This sequence encodes CASRSLEEGQFF.

The chain recombines TRBV10-1 with TRBJ2-7; 8 bases fit TRBD1. The V segment lost 6 bases and the J segment 2 bases; nucleotides outside the gene matches: 3. The CDR3 contains 13 residues. Per germline, CDR1 WNHNN and CDR2 SYGVQD (reference sequence). CDR3 in DNA: TGCGCCAGCAGGGGGGACAGGCCCTACGAGCAGTACTTC. Translating gives CASRGDRPYEQYF.

The rearrangement joins TRBV27 to TRBJ2-4, with 7 positions matching TRBD1. The junction had 0 bases not matched to a gene; V was cut back by 2 bases and J by 5 bases. The CDR3 has 13 amino acids. CDR1 and CDR2 (germline): MNHEY, SMNVEV (reference sequence). CDR3 in amino acids: CASSLTGENIQYF. The CDR3 DNA reads as TGTGCCAGCAGTTTAACAGGGGAAAACATTCAGTACTTC.

The chain has TRBV6-6 and TRBJ2-3; tentative D call: TRBD1 (6 bases). Between the trimmed V and J ends, which lost 5 bases and 4 bases, there was a span of 13 bases. Per germline, CDR1 MNHNY and CDR2 SVGAGI (reference sequence). The CDR3 covers 14 residues. CDR3 sequence reads: CASSLQQGPDTQYF. The CDR3 DNA is TGTGCCAGCAGTCTCCAACAGGGCCCAGATACGCAGTATTTT.

The chain is built from TRBV19 and TRBJ2-3; possibly TRBD1 for D (5 bases). Deletions cut 3 bases from V and 6 bases from J, with 13 bases between. The CDR3 has 14 residues. Looked up from germline, CDR1 is LNHDA and CDR2 is SQIVND (reference sequence). The CDR3 is CASSILGESDTQYF. Here the CDR3 DNA reads TGTGCCAGTAGTATTCTAGGGGAAAGCGATACGCAGTATTTT.

The genes are TRBV5-1 and TRBJ2-1; 7 bases fit TRBD2. The V segment lost 1 base and the J segment 2 bases; nucleotides outside the gene matches: 18. Looked up from germline, CDR1 is SGHRS and CDR2 is YFSETQ. The CDR3 runs to 20 residues. DNA for the CDR3: TGCGCCAGCAGCTTGAACGGTCGGAAGGGCGGGAGAAACCCCTACAATGAGCAGTTCTTC. Residues: CASSLNGRKGGRNPYNEQFF.

This clone showed up just once. The V gene is TRBV7-9, the J gene TRBJ2-7, with 9 bases aligning to TRBD2. The J call could be wrong; TRBJ2-1 is a better fit for the DNA end. CDR1 SEHNR and CDR2 FQNEAQ come from the germline V gene (reference sequence). This CDR3 spans 17 amino acids. The CDR3 protein is CASSHGGTASGTNEQFF. The CDR3 nucleotides read TGTGCCAGCAGCCATGGGGGGACGGCTAGCGGGACCAATGAGCAGTTCTTC.

The count of this clone is one. The chain recombines TRBV13 with TRBJ2-7; possibly TRBD2 for D (6 bases). Germline loops: CDR1 PRHDT, CDR2 FYEKMQ (reference sequence). With 1 base removed from V and 5 bases from J, the gap between germline ends came to 12 bases. This CDR3 is 14 amino acids long. The CDR3 reads CASSLVGTRDEQYF. The CDR3 coding sequence is TGTGCCAGCAGCTTAGTAGGGACTCGGGACGAGCAGTACTTC.

Points on this clone: Other DNA sequences from this sample encode an identical CDR3 as well. The chain joins TRBV9 to TRBJ2-1; TRBD1 matches at 7 bases. Unmatched junction bases numbered 6, after V lost 2 bases and J lost 4 bases. Looked up from germline, CDR1 is SGDLS and CDR2 is YYNGEE. CDR3 length equals 15 residues. In DNA, the CDR3 is TGTGCCAGCAGCGTGGGGGACAGCACTTACAATGAGCAGTTCTTC. Protein: CASSVGDSTYNEQFF.

The V gene is TRBV7-6, the J gene TRBJ2-5; D not certain. V lost 5 bases, J lost 1 base, and 5 bases lay in between. The CDR3 runs to 12 residues. Germline V lookup: CDR1 SGHVS, CDR2 FNYEAQ. CDR3 nucleotide sequence: TGTGCCAGCAGCGCTAGCCAAGAGACCCAGTACTTC. Encoded protein: CASSASQETQYF.

This clone was recorded only once. This rearrangement joins TRBV9 to TRBJ1-5, with a tentative D call TRBD1 (6 bases). Trimming cost V 0 bases and J 1 base, with 8 bases left between them. Germline lookup yields CDR1 SGDLS and CDR2 YYNGEE. The CDR3 extends over 15 amino acids. The CDR3 coding sequence is TGTGCCAGCAGCGTAGAGGGGGTAAGCAATCAGCCCCAGCATTTT. Translating gives CASSVEGVSNQPQHF.

J is TRBJ1-1 and V is TRBV13; weak D call: TRBD1 (5 bases). CDR1 and CDR2 (germline): PRHDT, FYEKMQ (reference sequence). The CDR3 loop spans 14 amino acids. Deletions cut 2 bases from V and 1 base from J, with 8 bases between. The chain's CDR3 is CASSLNTGNTEAFF. CDR3 sequence (DNA): TGTGCCAGCAGCTTAAATACAGGGAACACTGAAGCTTTCTTT.

The CDR3 coding sequence is TGTGCCTGGAGTGTACTTGGGGGAGTAGACGAGCAGTACTTC. Translating it yields CAWSVLGGVDEQYF. V gene TRBV30 combines with J gene TRBJ2-7; perhaps D is TRBD1 or TRBD2 (5 bases each). The CDR3 spans 14 residues. Germline V gene data show CDR1 as GTSNPN and CDR2 as SVGIG (reference sequence). V was trimmed by 0 bases and J by 5 bases, leaving 14 bases between them.

This chain connects TRBV7-2 to TRBJ2-1, with 7 positions matching TRBD2. The trim removed 4 bases at V and 5 bases at J, leaving 8 bases unmatched. Per the germline V gene, CDR1 is SGHTA and CDR2 is FQGNSA. CDR3 size: 15 residues. The CDR3 nucleotides are TGTGCCAGCAGCTCTAGCGGACTACCCGACAATGAGCAGTTCTTC. Residues: CASSSSGLPDNEQFF.

The V and J genes are TRBV5-5 and TRBJ2-7; 7 bases align to TRBD2. After removal of 2 bases from V and 0 bases from J, the junction contained 5 bases not matched to a gene. The germline V gene has CDR1 SGHKS and CDR2 YYEKEE (reference sequence). CDR3 size: 15 residues. CDR3 protein: CASSLTLADSYEQYF. CDR3 bases: TGTGCCAGCAGCTTAACTCTAGCGGACTCCTACGAGCAGTACTTC.

The CDR3 here is CASSAILGGGDEQFF. The DNA of the CDR3 is TGTGCCAGCAGCGCAATACTTGGAGGGGGCGATGAGCAGTTCTTC. The gene calls are TRBV9 and TRBJ2-1; D perhaps matches TRBD1 (7 bases). This CDR3 region has 15 residues. The germline V gene encodes CDR1 SGDLS and CDR2 YYNGEE. The germline V and J ends were trimmed by 3 bases and 8 bases, with 18 bases remaining between them.

The chain carries TRBV28 and TRBJ2-7; no firm D call. Trimming pared 6 bases from V and 5 bases from J, leaving 23 bases between. CDR3 length equals 16 residues. Looked up from germline, CDR1 is MDHEN and CDR2 is SYDVKM. As DNA, the CDR3 is TGTGCCAGCAGCCTTCTCCTCGCTGGGTTTCAAAACGAGCAGTACTTC. Amino acids: CASSLLLAGFQNEQYF.

The chain has TRBV10-1 and TRBJ2-2; no reliable D call. There are 15 residues in the CDR3. The germline V gene has CDR1 WNHNN and CDR2 SYGVQD (reference sequence). Trimming shortened V by 1 base and J by 6 bases, and 12 bases separated the two germline ends. The DNA of the CDR3 is TGCGCCAGCAGTGAGTACGTTCCGGGTCCCGGGGAGCTGTTTTTT. Translating it yields CASSEYVPGPGELFF.

Comment on this clone: Other DNA variants within this sample encode the same CDR3. The chain uses TRBV11-2 and TRBJ2-5, with D hard to call. The CDR3 extends over 11 amino acids. V dropped 1 base and J dropped 4 bases, with 1 base sitting between them. The germline CDR1 and CDR2 sequences are SGHAT and FQNNGV. CDR3 in DNA: TGTGCCAGCAGCTTAGGAGAGACCCAGTACTTC. Its protein product is CASSLGETQYF.

The V call is TRBV7-9, the J call TRBJ2-7; 8 bases fit TRBD1. This CDR3 comprises 14 residues. Germline CDR1 reads SEHNR; CDR2 reads FQNEAQ (reference sequence). J was trimmed by 0 bases and V by 6 bases; bases with no gene match: 4. CDR3 sequence reads: CASRPGGSSYEQYF. CDR3 bases: TGTGCCAGCAGACCAGGGGGCAGCTCCTACGAGCAGTACTTC.